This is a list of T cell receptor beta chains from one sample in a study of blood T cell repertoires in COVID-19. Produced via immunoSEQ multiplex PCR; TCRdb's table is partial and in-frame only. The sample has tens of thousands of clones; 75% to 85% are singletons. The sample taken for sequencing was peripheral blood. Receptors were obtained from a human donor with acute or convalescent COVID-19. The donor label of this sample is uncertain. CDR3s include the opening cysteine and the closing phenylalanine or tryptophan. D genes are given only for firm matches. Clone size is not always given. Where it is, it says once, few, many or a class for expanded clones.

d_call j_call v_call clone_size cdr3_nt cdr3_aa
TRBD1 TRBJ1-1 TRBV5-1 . TGCGCCAGCAGCTTGGGACAGGGGGCTGTGAACACTGAAGCTTTCTTT CASSLGQGAVNTEAFF
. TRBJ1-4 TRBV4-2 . TGTGCCAGCAGCCAAGATCGGGGGGGCGAAGGTGAAAAACTGTTTTTT CASSQDRGGEGEKLFF
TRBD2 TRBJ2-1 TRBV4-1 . TGCGCCAGCAGCCAAGAAGGTCTAGCGGGCAGGACCCCGCTCTTC CASSQEGLAGRTPLF
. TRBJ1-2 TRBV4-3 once TGCGCCAGCAGCCAAGGAGACGGCAGGGTCGGTGGCTACACCTTC CASSQGDGRVGGYTF
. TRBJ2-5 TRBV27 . TGTGCCAGGACGGGGGGCCCAAACACTGAACAAGAGACCCAGTACTTC CARTGGPNTEQETQYF
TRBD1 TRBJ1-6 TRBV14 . TGTGCCAGCAGCCAAGTCGAGGGACAGGCCTTTCGTAATTCACCCCTCCACTTT CASSQVEGQAFRNSPLHF
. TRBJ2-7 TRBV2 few TGTGCCAGCAGGGCACGGGTGTCCCTATCCTCCTACGAGCAGTACTTC CASRARVSLSSYEQYF
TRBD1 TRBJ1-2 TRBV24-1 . TGTGCCACCAGTGACTCCCAGGGGGCGCGAGGCTACACCTTC CATSDSQGARGYTF
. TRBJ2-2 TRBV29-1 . TGCAGCGTACTGTACACCGGGGAGCTGTTTTTT CSVLYTGELFF
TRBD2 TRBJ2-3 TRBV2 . TGTGCCAGCACCCTATTAGCGGGAATTAGCACAGATACGCAGTATTTT CASTLLAGISTDTQYF
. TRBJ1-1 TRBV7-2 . TGTGCCAGCAGCTTACAGGGGAACACTGAAGCTTTCTTT CASSLQGNTEAFF
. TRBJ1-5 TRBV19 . TGTGCCAGCCGGGAATTTTATAGCAATCAGCCCCAGCATTTT CASREFYSNQPQHF
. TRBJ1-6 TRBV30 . TGTGCCTGGGAGCCTAGTAGGAATTCACCCCTCCACTTT CAWEPSRNSPLHF
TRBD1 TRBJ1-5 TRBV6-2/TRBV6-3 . TGTGCCAGCAGTTCGCAGGGGGGCAATCAGCCCCAGCATTTT CASSSQGGNQPQHF
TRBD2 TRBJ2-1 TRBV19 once TGTGCCAGTAGTCTACGGACTAGCGGGAGGAATTACAATGAGCAGTTCTTC CASSLRTSGRNYNEQFF
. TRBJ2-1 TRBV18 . TGTGCCAGCTCAGGGCTTGACAATGAGCAGTTCTTC CASSGLDNEQFF
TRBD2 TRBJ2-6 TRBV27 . TGTGCCAGCAGTTCTCAACTCACGGGAGGCAGTCCGCGAGCCGGGGCCAACGTCCTGACTTTC CASSSQLTGGSPRAGANVLTF
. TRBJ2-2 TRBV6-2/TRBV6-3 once TGTGCCAGCAGTCCAAGGGGACACCCGCCGAACACCGGGGAGCTGTTTTTT CASSPRGHPPNTGELFF
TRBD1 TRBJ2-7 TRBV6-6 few TGTGCCAGCAGTTACACAGGGGGTGTGTACGAGCAGTACTTC CASSYTGGVYEQYF
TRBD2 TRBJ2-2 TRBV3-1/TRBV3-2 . TGTGCCAGCAGCCAAGTTTCGGCTAGCGGGAGGAAGGGTAGGACCGGGGAGCTGTTTTTT CASSQVSASGRKGRTGELFF
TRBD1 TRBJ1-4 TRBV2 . TGTGCCAGCAGTGGGGACAGGAATGAAAAACTGTTTTTT CASSGDRNEKLFF
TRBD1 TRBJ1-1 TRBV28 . TGTGCCAGCAGTCCGACAGGGACCGCTGAAGCTTTCTTT CASSPTGTAEAFF
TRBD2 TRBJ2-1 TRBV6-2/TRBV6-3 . TGTGCCAGCAGTTACTCGAGTGGGACTAGCGGGAGGAATGAGCAGTTCTTC CASSYSSGTSGRNEQFF
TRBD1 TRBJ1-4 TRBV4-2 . TGTGCCAGCAGCCAAGCGGGACAGAGCAGTGAAAAACTGTTTTTT CASSQAGQSSEKLFF
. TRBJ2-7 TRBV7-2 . TGTGCCAGCAGCTTAGATGCGGGAAGGTTCGAGCAGTACTTC CASSLDAGRFEQYF
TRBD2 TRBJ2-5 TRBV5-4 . TGTGCCAGCAGCCAATCGGGGGGGCCGCAGACCCAGTACTTC CASSQSGGPQTQYF
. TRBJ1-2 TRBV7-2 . TGTGCCAGCAGCTCGGGGTCCGGAAACTATGGCTACACCTTC CASSSGSGNYGYTF
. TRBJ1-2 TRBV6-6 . TGTGCCAGCACCACGAACCGAGCTAACTATGGCTACACCTTC CASTTNRANYGYTF